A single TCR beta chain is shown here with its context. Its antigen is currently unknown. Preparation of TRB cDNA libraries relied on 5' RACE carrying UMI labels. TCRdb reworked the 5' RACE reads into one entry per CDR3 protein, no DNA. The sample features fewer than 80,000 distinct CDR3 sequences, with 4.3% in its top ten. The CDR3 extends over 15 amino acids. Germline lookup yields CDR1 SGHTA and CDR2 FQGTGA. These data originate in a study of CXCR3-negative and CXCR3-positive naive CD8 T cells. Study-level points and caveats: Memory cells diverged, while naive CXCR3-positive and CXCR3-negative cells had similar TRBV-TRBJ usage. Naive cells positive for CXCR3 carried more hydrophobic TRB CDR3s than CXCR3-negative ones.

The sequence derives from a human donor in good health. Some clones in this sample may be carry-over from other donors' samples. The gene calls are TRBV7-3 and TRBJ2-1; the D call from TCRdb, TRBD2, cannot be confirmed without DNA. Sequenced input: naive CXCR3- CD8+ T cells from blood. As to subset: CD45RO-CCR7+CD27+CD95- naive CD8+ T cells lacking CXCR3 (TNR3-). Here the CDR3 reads CASSGGLGSADEQFF.